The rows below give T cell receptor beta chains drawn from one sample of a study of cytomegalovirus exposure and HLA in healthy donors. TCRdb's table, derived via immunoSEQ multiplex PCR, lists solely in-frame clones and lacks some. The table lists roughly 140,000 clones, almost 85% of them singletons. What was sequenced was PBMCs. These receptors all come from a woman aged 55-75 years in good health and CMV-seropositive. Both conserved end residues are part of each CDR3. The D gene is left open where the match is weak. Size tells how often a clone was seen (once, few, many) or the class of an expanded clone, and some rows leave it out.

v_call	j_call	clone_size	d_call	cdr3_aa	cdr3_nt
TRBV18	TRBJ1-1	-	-	CASSPGGWDTEAFF	TGTGCCAGCTCACCTGGGGGCTGGGACACTGAAGCTTTCTTT
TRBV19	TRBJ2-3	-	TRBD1	CATGTGAGDTQYF	TGTGCCACCGGGACAGGGGCTGGAGATACGCAGTATTTT
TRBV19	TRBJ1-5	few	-	CASSEGGSQGNQPQHF	TGTGCCAGTAGTGAAGGGGGATCTCAGGGCAATCAGCCCCAGCATTTT
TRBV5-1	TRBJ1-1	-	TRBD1	CASSLTGGHTEAFF	TGCGCCAGCAGCCTAACAGGGGGCCACACTGAAGCTTTCTTT
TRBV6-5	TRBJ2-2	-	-	CATRRGLSNTGELFF	TGTGCCACTCGCAGAGGGCTTTCGAACACCGGGGAGCTGTTTTTT
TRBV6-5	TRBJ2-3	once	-	CASSYSNQLPDTQYF	TGTGCCAGCAGTTACTCGAACCAGTTACCCGATACGCAGTATTTT
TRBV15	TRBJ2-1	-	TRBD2	CATRGTSGINEQFF	TGTGCCACCAGGGGGACTAGCGGTATCAATGAGCAGTTCTTC
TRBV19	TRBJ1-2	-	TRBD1	CASSRQGLNYGYTF	TGTGCCAGTAGTAGACAGGGCCTCAACTATGGCTACACCTTC
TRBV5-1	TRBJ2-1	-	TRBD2	CASSSPTSGRAYGWNEQFF	TGCGCCAGCAGCTCCCCTACTAGCGGGAGAGCGTATGGGTGGAATGAGCAGTTCTTC
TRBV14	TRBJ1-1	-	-	CASSQGIVGNTEAFF	TGTGCCAGCAGCCAAGGCATCGTCGGGAACACTGAAGCTTTCTTT